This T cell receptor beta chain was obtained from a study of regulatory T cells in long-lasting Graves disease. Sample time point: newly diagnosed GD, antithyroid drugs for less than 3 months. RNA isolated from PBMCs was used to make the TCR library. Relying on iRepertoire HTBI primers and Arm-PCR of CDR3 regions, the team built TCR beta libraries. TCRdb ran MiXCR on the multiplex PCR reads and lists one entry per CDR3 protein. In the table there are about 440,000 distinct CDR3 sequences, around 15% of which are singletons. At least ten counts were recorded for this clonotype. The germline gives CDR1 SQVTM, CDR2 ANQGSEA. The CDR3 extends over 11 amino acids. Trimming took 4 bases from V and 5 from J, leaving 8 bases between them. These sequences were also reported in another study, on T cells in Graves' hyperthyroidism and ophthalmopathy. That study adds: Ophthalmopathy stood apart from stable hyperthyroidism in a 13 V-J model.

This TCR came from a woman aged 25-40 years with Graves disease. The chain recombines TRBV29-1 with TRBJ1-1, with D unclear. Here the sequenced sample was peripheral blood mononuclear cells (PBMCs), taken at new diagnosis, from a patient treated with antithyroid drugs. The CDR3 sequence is CSVVPGTEAFF. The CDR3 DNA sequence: TGCAGCGTTGTACCGGGGACTGAAGCTTTCTTT.